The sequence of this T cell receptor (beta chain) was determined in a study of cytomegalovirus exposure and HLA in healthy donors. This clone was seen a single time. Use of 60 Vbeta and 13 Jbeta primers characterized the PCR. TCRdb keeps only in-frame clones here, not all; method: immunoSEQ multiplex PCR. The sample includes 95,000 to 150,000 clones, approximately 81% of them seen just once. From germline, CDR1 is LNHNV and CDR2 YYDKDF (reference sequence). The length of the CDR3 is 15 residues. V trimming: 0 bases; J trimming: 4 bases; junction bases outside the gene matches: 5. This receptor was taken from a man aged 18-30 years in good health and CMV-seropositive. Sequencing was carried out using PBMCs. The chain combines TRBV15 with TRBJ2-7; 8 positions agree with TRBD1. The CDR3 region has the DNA TGTGCCACCAGCAGAGACCCGACAGGGGTATACGAGCAGTACTTC. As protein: CATSRDPTGVYEQYF.